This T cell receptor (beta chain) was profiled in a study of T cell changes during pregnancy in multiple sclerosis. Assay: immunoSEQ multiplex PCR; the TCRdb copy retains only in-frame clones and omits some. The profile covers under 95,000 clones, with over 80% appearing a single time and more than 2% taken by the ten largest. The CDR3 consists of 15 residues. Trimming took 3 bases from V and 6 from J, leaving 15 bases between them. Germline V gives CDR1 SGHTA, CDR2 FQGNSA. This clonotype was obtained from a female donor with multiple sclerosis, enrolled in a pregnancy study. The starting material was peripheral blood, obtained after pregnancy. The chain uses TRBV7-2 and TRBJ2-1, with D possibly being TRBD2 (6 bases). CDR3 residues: CASSLRRGVANEQFF. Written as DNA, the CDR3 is TGTGCCAGCAGCTTGCGGCGGGGCGTAGCCAATGAGCAGTTCTTC. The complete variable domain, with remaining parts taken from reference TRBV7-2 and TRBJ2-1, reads GAGVSQSPSNKVTEKGKDVELRCDPISGHTALYWYRQSLGQGLEFLIYFQGNSAPDKSGLPSDRFSAERTGGSVSTLTIQRTQQEDSAVYLCASSLRRGVANEQFFGPGTRLTVL.